These 9 T cell receptor beta chains share one sample of origin, sequenced in a study of shared clonotypes between healthy human individuals. Assay used: immunoSEQ multiplex PCR; TCRdb lists only in-frame clones, some missing. The table records 2 million or so clones, approximately 95% of them present only once. Sample: naive CD4+ T cells sorted from blood. Subset given: CD45RA+ positively selected. Receptors were obtained from a man between 18 and 29 years old in good health.

The chain employs TRBV11-2 and TRBJ2-3, with D possibly being TRBD1 or TRBD2 (5 bases each). The V and J ends lost 5 bases and 0 bases respectively, with 21 bases between them. CDR1 and CDR2 (germline): SGHAT, FQNNGV. There are 18 residues in the CDR3. This CDR3 is CASSPRYKRGTSTDTQYF. Here the CDR3 DNA reads TGTGCCAGCAGCCCCCGATACAAGAGGGGCACTAGCACAGATACGCAGTATTTT.

The chain couples TRBV27 to TRBJ2-5; D is undetermined. The CDR3 totals 13 residues. V was shortened by 6 bases and J by 5 bases, with 13 bases between the two germline ends. Per the germline V gene, CDR1 is MNHEY and CDR2 is SMNVEV (reference sequence). CDR3 sequence (DNA): TGTGCCAGCAGACCTTTGCAAAGGGAGACCCAGTACTTC. Encoded protein: CASRPLQRETQYF.

The chain combines TRBV18 with TRBJ1-2, with 11 bases that match TRBD1. This CDR3 has 15 residues. Losses at the gene ends were 2 bases for V and 5 bases for J; bases not matched to a gene: 4. Germline CDR1 and CDR2: KGHSH and LQKENI. The CDR3 loop reads CASSPLGQGEYGYTF. The CDR3 DNA is TGTGCCAGCTCACCATTGGGACAGGGGGAGTATGGCTACACCTTC.

The rearrangement uses TRBV11-2 and TRBJ2-1; D not certain. V was pared by 1 base and J by 7 bases, with 11 bases between. The CDR3 has 14 residues. CDR1 and CDR2 (germline): SGHAT, FQNNGV. The CDR3 loop is CASSLGAEKNEQFF. The DNA of the CDR3 is TGTGCCAGCAGCTTAGGGGCAGAAAAGAATGAGCAGTTCTTC.

This sequence joins TRBV10-3 and TRBJ2-5; 10 bases are a match to TRBD2. V gave up 9 bases and J gave up 2 bases; unmatched junction bases: 3. This CDR3 is 13 amino acids long. Germline V lookup: CDR1 ENHRY, CDR2 SYGVKD. The CDR3 region is CAILAGPQETQYF. In nucleotides, the CDR3 is TGTGCCATACTAGCGGGACCACAAGAGACCCAGTACTTC.

V gene TRBV7-3 combines with J gene TRBJ2-7; 8 bases fit TRBD1. The CDR3 runs 14 residues. The germline V gene has CDR1 SGHTA and CDR2 FQGTGA. V shed 5 bases and J 4 bases; nucleotides not matched to a gene: 7. CDR3 region: CASSPGTGFYEQYF. The CDR3 DNA is TGTGCCAGCAGCCCCGGGACAGGATTTTACGAGCAGTACTTC.

The chain carries TRBV27 and TRBJ2-2; the D call may be TRBD1 or TRBD2 (7 bases each). This CDR3 is 15 amino acids long. V gave up 5 bases and J gave up 9 bases, with 19 bases separating them. Germline CDR1 reads MNHEY; CDR2 reads SMNVEV (reference sequence). This CDR3 is CASSPRGGPNRELFF. The CDR3 DNA follows: TGTGCCAGCAGTCCCAGGGGGGGCCCTAATAGGGAGCTGTTTTTT.

About this clone: This specimen includes other DNA sequences encoding the same CDR3. The V and J genes are TRBV6-5 and TRBJ1-2; TRBD1 aligns across 9 bases. The CDR3 totals 15 residues. V shed 0 bases and J 4 bases; nucleotides not matched to a gene: 3. CDR1 and CDR2 (germline): MNHEY, SVGAGI. CDR3 DNA: TGTGCCAGCAGTTACTCGACAGGGGGTATCTATGGCTACACCTTC. Translation gives CASSYSTGGIYGYTF.

The CDR3 bases are TGTGCCAGCAGTGATATCGTGACCCAGACCGGGGCTTTCTTT. Encoded protein: CASSDIVTQTGAFF. The chain joins TRBV2 to TRBJ1-1; D unresolved. Germline V gene lookup returns CDR1 SNHLY and CDR2 FYNNEI. This CDR3 is built from 14 residues. V was clipped by 3 bases and J by 11 bases, with 19 bases between them.